This TCR beta chain derives from a study of cytomegalovirus exposure and HLA in healthy donors. Researchers ran the PCR with 60 Vbeta and 13 Jbeta primers. TCRdb keeps only in-frame clones here, not all; method: immunoSEQ multiplex PCR. The sample records about 100,000 clones, around 74% being singletons. This clone has only one observation. This CDR3 comprises 15 residues. Germline lookup yields CDR1 MNHNS and CDR2 SASEGT. V dropped 6 bases and J dropped 7 bases, with 22 bases sitting between them. Sequencing was carried out using PBMCs. This receptor was taken from a man between 35 and 55 years old in good health and CMV-seropositive. V is TRBV6-1 and J is TRBJ2-7; D is possibly TRBD2 (6 bases). CDR3 loop: CASRVLSGITREQYF. CDR3 DNA sequence: TGTGCCAGCAGAGTACTTAGCGGAATCACGCGGGAGCAGTACTTC.